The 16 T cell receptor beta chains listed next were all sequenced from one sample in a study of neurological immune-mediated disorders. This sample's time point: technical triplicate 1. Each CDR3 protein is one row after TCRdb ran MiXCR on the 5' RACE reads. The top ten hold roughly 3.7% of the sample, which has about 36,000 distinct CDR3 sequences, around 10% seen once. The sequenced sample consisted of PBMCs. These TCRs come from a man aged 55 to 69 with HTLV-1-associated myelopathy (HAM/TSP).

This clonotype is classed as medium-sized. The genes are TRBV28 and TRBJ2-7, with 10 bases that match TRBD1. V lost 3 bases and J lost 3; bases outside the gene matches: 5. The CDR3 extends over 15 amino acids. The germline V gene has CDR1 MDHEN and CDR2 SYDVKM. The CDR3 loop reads CASSLAGTGVYEQYF. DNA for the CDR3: TGTGCCAGCAGTTTGGCTGGGACAGGGGTCTACGAGCAGTACTTC.

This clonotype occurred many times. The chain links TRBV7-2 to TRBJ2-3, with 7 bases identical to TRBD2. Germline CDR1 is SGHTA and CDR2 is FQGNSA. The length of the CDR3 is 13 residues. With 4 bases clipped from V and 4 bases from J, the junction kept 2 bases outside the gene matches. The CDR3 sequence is CASSYREADTQYF. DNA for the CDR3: TGTGCCAGCAGCTACCGGGAGGCAGATACGCAGTATTTT.

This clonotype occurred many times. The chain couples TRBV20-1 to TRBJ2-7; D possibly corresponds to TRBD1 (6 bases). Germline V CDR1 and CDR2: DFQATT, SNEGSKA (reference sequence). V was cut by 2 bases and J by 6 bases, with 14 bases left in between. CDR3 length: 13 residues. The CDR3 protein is CSARRRGGIEQYF. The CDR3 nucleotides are TGCAGTGCTAGACGCAGGGGTGGAATCGAGCAGTACTTC.

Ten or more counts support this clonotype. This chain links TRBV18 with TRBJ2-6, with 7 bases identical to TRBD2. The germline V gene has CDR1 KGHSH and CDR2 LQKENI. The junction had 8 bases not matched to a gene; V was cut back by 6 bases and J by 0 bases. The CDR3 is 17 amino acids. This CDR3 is CASSPGGGSSGANVLTF. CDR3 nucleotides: TGTGCCAGCTCCCCCGGCGGCGGGAGCTCTGGGGCCAACGTCCTGACTTTC.

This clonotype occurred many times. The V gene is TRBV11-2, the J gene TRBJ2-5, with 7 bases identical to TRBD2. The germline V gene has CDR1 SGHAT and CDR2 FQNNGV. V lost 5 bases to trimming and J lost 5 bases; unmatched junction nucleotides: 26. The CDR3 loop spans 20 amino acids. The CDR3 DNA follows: TGTGCCAGCAGCCTTAGGGTCCTCCCCCTCCGGCGTGGGGGGGAGGAGACCCAGTACTTC. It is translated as CASSLRVLPLRRGGEETQYF.

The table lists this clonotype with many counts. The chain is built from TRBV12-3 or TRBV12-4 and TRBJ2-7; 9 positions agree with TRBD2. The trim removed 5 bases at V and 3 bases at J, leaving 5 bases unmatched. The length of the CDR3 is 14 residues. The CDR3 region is CASSPLAGSYEQYF. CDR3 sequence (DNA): TGTGCCAGCAGTCCACTAGCGGGCAGCTACGAGCAGTACTTC.

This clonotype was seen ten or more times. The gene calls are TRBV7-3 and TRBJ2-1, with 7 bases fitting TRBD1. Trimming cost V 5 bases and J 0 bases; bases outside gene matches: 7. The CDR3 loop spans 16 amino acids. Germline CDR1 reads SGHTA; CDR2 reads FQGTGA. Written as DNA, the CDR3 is TGTGCCAGCAGCCCAATGACAGGGAGCTCCTACAATGAGCAGTTCTTC. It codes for CASSPMTGSSYNEQFF.

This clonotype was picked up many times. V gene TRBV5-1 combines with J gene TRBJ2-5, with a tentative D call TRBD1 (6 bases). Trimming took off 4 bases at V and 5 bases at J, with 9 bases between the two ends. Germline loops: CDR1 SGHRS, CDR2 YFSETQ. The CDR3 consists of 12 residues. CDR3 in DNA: TGCGCCAGCAGCCCAGGGGTGGAGACCCAGTACTTC. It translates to CASSPGVETQYF.

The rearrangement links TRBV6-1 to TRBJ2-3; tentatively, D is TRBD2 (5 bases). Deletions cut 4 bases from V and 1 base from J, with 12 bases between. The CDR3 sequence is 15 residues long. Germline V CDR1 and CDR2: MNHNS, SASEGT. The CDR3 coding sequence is TGTGCCAGCAGTGTTCAGCCAGCGGGCACAGATACGCAGTATTTT. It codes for CASSVQPAGTDTQYF.

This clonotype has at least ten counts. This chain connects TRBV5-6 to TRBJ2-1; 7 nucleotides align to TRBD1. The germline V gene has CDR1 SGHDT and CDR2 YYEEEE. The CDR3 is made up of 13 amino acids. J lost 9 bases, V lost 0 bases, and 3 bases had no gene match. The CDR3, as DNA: TGTGCCAGCAGCTTGGCCCCAGGGGGTGAGCAGTTCTTC. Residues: CASSLAPGGEQFF.

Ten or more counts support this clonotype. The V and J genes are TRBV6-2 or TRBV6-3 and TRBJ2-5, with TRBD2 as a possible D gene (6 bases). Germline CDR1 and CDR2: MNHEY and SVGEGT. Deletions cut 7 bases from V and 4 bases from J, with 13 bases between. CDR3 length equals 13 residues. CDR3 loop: CASTTAGRETQYF. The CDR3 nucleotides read TGTGCCAGCACGACCGCGGGGAGAGAGACCCAGTACTTC.

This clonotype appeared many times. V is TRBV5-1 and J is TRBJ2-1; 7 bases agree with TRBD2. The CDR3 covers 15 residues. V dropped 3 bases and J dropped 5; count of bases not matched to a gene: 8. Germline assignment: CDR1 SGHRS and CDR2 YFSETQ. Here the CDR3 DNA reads TGCGCCAGCAGCTACAGCGGGAACTGGAACAATGAGCAGTTCTTC. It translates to CASSYSGNWNNEQFF.

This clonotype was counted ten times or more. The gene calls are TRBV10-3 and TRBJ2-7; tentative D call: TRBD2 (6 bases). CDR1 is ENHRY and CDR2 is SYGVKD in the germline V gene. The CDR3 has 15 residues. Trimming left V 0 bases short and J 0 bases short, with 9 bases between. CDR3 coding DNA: TGTGCCATCAGTGAGTCTAGCGGAACCTCCTACGAGCAGTACTTC. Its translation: CAISESSGTSYEQYF.

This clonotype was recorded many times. CDR3 nucleotides: TGCAGTGCTAGACCGGACAGGGAGCAGTACTTC. It codes for CSARPDREQYF. V usage is TRBV20-1 and J usage is TRBJ2-7; 7 nucleotides agree with TRBD1. The germline gives CDR1 DFQATT, CDR2 SNEGSKA (reference sequence). After removal of 2 bases from V and 7 bases from J, the junction contained 2 bases not matched to a gene. The CDR3 has 11 amino acids.

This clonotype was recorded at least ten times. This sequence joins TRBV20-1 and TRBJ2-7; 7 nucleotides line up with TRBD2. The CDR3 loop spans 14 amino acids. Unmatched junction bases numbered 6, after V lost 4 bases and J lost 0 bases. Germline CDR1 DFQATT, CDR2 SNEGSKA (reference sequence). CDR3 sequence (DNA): TGCAGTGCTATAAGCGGGACTGGCTCCTACGAGCAGTACTTC. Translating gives CSAISGTGSYEQYF.

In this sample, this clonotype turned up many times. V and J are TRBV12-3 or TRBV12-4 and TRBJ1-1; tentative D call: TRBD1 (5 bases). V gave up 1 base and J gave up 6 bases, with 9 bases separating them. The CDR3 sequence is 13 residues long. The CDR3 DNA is TGTGCCAGCAGTTTAGGGGGCCGAGCTGAAGCTTTCTTT. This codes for CASSLGGRAEAFF.